The rows below give T cell receptor beta chains drawn from one sample of a study of CD4 and CD8 cells across lung adenocarcinoma regions. TCRdb used MiXCR to reprocess the PCR reads, holding one entry per CDR3 protein. The sample holds some 10,000 distinct CDR3 sequences, approximately 50% seen once. Source material: CD4+ T cells from the margin of a lung tumor. Every receptor here comes from a male donor with lung adenocarcinoma. The CD4 and CD8 labels of this study may be unreliable. CDR3s include the opening cysteine and the closing phenylalanine or tryptophan. D genes are given only for firm matches. Some rows have no size entry. The others give once, few or many, or a class for an expanded clone.

TRBD2,15,medium-sized,TRBV7-3,TRBJ2-1,CASSPWTSAYNEQFF,TGTGCCAGCAGCCCCTGGACTAGCGCCTACAATGAGCAGTTCTTC
TRBD1,15,many,TRBV6-1,TRBJ1-5,CASSRTGAANQPQHF,TGTGCCAGCAGCCGAACAGGGGCGGCCAATCAGCCCCAGCATTTT
TRBD1,16,medium-sized,TRBV10-3,TRBJ2-6,CAISGGDRAGANVLTF,TGTGCCATCAGTGGAGGAGACAGGGCTGGGGCCAACGTCCTGACTTTC
TRBD1,13,once,TRBV27,TRBJ2-3,CATGTEGTDTQYF,TGTGCCACGGGGACAGAAGGCACAGACACGCAGTATTTT
TRBD2,17,-,TRBV10-3,TRBJ2-4,CAISAPTGGRDTDMQYF,TGTGCCATCAGTGCCCCTACGGGGGGGAGAGACACAGACATGCAGTACTTC
-,14,-,TRBV6-1,TRBJ2-3,CASSDKVSADTQYF,TGTGCCAGCAGTGATAAAGTATCGGCAGATACGCAGTATTTT
-,15,few,TRBV6-5,TRBJ2-7,CASSIRGPSSYEQYF,TGTGCCAGCAGTATCCGGGGACCAAGCTCCTACGAGCAGTACTTC
TRBD2,13,many,TRBV3-1,TRBJ2-5,CASSQDGEGKQYF,TGTGCCAGCAGCCAAGACGGGGAGGGAAAGCAGTACTTC
-,16,-,TRBV24-1,TRBJ2-1,CATSDLKQGIKNEQFF,TGTGCCACCAGTGATTTGAAGCAGGGGATAAAGAATGAGCAGTTCTTC
-,12,-,TRBV4-1,TRBJ2-2,CASSQRTEELFF,TGCGCCAGCAGCCAAAGAACGGAGGAGCTGTTTTTT
TRBD1,16,-,TRBV7-2,TRBJ2-2,CASSLGDRGLSGELFF,TGTGCCAGCAGCTTGGGGGACAGGGGGCTTTCCGGGGAGCTGTTTTTT
-,16,-,TRBV6-1,TRBJ2-1,CASSDPAGLLYNEQFF,TGTGCCAGCAGCGATCCGGCCGGGCTTCTTTACAATGAGCAGTTCTTC
TRBD1,14,-,TRBV6-5,TRBJ1-1,CASSYATGAWKAFF,TGTGCCAGCAGTTATGCTACAGGGGCTTGGAAAGCTTTCTTT
TRBD1,15,medium-sized,TRBV7-2,TRBJ1-2,CASSRPTGGSYGYTF,TGTGCCAGCAGCCGCCCGACAGGGGGTTCCTATGGCTACACCTTC
TRBD2,15,-,TRBV6-1,TRBJ2-3,CASSRTSGGLDTQYF,TGTGCCAGCAGTCGGACTAGCGGGGGGCTAGATACGCAGTATTTT
-,15,-,TRBV6-1,TRBJ2-7,CASRGAGSRSYEQYF,TGTGCCAGCAGGGGGGCAGGCAGCCGTTCCTACGAGCAGTACTTC
TRBD2,19,-,TRBV6-5,TRBJ2-3,CASSYPRLAGAESTDTQYF,TGTGCCAGCAGTTACCCGAGACTAGCGGGGGCGGAAAGCACAGATACGCAGTATTTC
-,17,-,TRBV10-3,TRBJ2-4,CAISGATRLRAKNIQYF,TGTGCCATCAGCGGCGCTACTAGGCTGAGAGCCAAAAATATTCAGTATTTC